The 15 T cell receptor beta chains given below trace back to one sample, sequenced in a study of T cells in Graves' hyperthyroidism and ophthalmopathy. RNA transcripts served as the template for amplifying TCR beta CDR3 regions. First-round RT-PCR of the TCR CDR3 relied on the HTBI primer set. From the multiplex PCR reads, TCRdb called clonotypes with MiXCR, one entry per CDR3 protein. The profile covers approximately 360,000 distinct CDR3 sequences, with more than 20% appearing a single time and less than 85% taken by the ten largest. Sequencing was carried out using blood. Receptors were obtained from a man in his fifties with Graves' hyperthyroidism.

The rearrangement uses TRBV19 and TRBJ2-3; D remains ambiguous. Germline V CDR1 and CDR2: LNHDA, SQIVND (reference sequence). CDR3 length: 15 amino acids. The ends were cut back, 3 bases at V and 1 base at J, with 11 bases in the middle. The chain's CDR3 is CASSIVGDGTDTQYF. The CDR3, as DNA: TGTGCCAGTAGTATTGTGGGTGACGGCACAGATACGCAGTATTTT. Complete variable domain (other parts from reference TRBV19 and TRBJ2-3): DGGITQSPKYLFRKEGQNVTLSCEQNLNHDAMYWYRQDPGQGLRLIYYSQIVNDFQKGDIAEGYSVSREKKESFPLTVTSAQKNPTAFYLCASSIVGDGTDTQYFGPGTRLTVL.

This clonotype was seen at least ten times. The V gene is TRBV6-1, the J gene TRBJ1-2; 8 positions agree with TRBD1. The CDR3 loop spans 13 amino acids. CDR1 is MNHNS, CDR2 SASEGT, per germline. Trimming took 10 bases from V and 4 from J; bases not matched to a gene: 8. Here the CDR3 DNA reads TGTGCCACCTCGACAGGGGCGGGCTATGGCTACACCTTC. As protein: CATSTGAGYGYTF.

In DNA form, the CDR3 reads TGTGCCAGTAGACCTGAGACGGATTATGGCTACACCTTC. Protein: CASRPETDYGYTF. The chain employs TRBV19 and TRBJ1-2; D not certain. The CDR3 has 13 amino acids. V lost 6 bases and J lost 5, with 13 bases in between. Germline CDR1 LNHDA, CDR2 SQIVND (reference sequence).

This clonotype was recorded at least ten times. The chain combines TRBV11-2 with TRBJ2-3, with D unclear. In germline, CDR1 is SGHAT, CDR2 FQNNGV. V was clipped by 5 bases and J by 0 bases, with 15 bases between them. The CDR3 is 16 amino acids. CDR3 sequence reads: CASSPSGWLSTDTQYF. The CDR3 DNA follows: TGTGCCAGCAGCCCCTCTGGGTGGCTTAGCACAGATACGCAGTATTTT.

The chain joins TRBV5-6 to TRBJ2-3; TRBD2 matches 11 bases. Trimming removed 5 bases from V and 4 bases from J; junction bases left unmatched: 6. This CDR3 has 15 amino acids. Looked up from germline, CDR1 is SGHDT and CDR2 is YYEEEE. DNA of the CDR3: TGTGCCAGCAGAAATTTAGCGGGAGGGCCAGATACGCAGTATTTT. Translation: CASRNLAGGPDTQYF.

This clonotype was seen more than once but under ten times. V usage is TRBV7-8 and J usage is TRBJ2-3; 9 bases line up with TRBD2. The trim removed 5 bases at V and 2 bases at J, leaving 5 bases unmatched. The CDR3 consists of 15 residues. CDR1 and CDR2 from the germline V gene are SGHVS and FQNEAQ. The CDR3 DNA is TGTGCCAGCAGCCTCGGACTAGCGACCACAGATACGCAGTATTTT. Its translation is CASSLGLATTDTQYF.

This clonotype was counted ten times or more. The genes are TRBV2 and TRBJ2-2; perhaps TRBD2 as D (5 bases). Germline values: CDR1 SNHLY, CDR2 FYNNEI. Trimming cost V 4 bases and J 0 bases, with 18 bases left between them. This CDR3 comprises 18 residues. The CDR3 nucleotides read TGTGCCAGCAGTGTAGGGCGGAGCGGCACTGCGAACACCGGGGAGCTGTTTTTT. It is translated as CASSVGRSGTANTGELFF.

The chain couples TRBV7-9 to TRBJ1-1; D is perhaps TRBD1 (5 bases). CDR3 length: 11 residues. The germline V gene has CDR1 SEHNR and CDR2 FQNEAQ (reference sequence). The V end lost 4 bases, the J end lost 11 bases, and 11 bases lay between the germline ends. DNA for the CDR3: TGTGCCAGCAGCTCGTTGGGGGACGCTTTCTTT. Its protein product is CASSSLGDAFF.

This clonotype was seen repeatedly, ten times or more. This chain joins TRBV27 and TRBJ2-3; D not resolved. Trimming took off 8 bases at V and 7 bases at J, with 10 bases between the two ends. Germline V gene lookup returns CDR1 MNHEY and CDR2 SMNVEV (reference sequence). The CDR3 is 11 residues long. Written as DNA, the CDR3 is TGTGCCAGCCGGGTGAGTCATACGCAGTATTTT. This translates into CASRVSHTQYF.

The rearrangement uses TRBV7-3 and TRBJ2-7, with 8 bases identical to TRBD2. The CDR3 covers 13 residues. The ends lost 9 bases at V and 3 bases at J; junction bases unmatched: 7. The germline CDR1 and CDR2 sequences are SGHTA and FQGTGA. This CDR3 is CASSRGGNYEQYF. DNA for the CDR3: TGTGCCAGTAGTCGGGGGGGCAACTACGAGCAGTACTTC.

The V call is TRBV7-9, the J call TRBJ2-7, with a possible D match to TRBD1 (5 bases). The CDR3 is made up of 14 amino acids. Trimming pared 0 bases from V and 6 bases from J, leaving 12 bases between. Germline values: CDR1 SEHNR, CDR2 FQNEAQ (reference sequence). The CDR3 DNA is TGTGCCAGCAGCTTAGCGTTGCAGGGAAGCGAGCAGTACTTC. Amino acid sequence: CASSLALQGSEQYF.

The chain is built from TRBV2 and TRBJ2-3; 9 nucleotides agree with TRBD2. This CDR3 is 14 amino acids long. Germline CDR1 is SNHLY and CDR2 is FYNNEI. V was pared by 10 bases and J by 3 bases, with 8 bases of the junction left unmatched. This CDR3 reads CANLAGELTDTQYF. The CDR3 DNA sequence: TGTGCCAACTTAGCGGGAGAATTGACAGATACGCAGTATTTT.

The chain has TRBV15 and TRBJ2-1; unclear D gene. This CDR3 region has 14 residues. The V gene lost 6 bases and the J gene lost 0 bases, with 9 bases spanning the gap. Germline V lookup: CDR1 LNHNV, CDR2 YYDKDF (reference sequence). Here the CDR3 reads CATSFLSSYNEQFF. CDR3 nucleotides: TGTGCCACCAGTTTTTTGAGCTCCTACAATGAGCAGTTCTTC. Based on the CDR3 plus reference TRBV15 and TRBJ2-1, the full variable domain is DAMVIQNPRYQVTQFGKPVTLSCSQTLNHNVMYWYQQKSSQAPKLLFHYYDKDFNNEADTPDNFQSRRPNTSFCFLDIRSPGLGDTAMYLCATSFLSSYNEQFFGPGTRLTVL.

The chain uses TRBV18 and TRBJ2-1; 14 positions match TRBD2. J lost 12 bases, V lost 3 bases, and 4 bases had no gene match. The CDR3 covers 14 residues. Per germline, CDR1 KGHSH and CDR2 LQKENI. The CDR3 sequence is CASSPGTSGSRQFF. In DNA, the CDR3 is TGTGCCAGCTCACCGGGGACTAGCGGGAGTCGGCAGTTCTTC.

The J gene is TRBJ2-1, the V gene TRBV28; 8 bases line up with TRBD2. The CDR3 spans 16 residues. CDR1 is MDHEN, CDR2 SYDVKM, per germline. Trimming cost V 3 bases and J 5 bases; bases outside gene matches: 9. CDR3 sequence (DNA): TGTGCCAGCAGTTTGTACGGGAGGGCTAGGGACAATGAGCAGTTCTTC. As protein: CASSLYGRARDNEQFF.